Listed below are T cell receptor beta chains from one sample, sequenced in a study of molecular identifiers for immune sequencing clone quantification. Each CDR3 protein gets one entry after TCRdb re-called the PCR reads with MiXCR. The table lists about 510,000 distinct CDR3 sequences, about 25% of them singletons. Sequenced: naive CD8+ T cells from blood, with Jurkat cell RNA spiked in. These receptors came from a human donor in good health. Some libraries in this study had Jurkat cell RNA spiked in. Both conserved end residues are part of each CDR3. Each record gives: D gene, V gene, J gene, clone size, CDR3 DNA, CDR3 protein. A D gene is named only where the DNA matches it firmly. Expanded clones get a size class; other rows say once, few or many, or leave the size out.

D: TRBD2; V: TRBV10-3; J: TRBJ2-7; size: NA; DNA: TGTGCCATCAGTGCCGGGAGGGGGAAACCCTTC; CDR3: CAISAGRGKPF
D: TRBD1; V: TRBV27; J: TRBJ2-6; size: many; DNA: TGTGCCAGCAGTTGGACAGGGGGCTCTGGGGCCAACGTCCTGACTTTC; CDR3: CASSWTGGSGANVLTF
D: NA; V: TRBV4-3; J: TRBJ1-5; size: NA; DNA: TGCGCCAGCAGCCAAGGGTTGAGTTATAGCAATCAGCCCCAGCATTTT; CDR3: CASSQGLSYSNQPQHF
D: NA; V: TRBV14; J: TRBJ1-6; size: NA; DNA: TGTGCCAGCAGCCAAGACTTCAGCTCCTATAATTCACCCCTCCACTTT; CDR3: CASSQDFSSYNSPLHF
D: NA; V: TRBV10-3; J: TRBJ1-1; size: many; DNA: TGTGCCATCAGTGAGTCTGGGGCGAACACTGAAGCTTTCTTT; CDR3: CAISESGANTEAFF
D: NA; V: TRBV7-6; J: TRBJ1-1; size: NA; DNA: TGTGCCAGCAGCTTAGCCAGGTCTGAAGCTTTCTTT; CDR3: CASSLARSEAFF
D: TRBD1; V: TRBV7-9; J: TRBJ2-7; size: NA; DNA: TGTGCCAGCAGCCAGGACGGACAGGGCAACGCGGCTGCCTACGAGCAGTACTTC; CDR3: CASSQDGQGNAAAYEQYF
D: NA; V: TRBV13; J: TRBJ2-3; size: NA; DNA: TGTGCCAGCAGCTTAGGGGGGGTAGCCCCCACAGATACGCAGTATTTT; CDR3: CASSLGGVAPTDTQYF
D: NA; V: TRBV7-9; J: TRBJ2-3; size: many; DNA: TGTGCCAGCAGCTCTACAGTGGGGGCGCATCCCGCGTGGACAGATACGCAGTATTTT; CDR3: CASSSTVGAHPAWTDTQYF
D: NA; V: TRBV15; J: TRBJ2-3; size: NA; DNA: TGTGCCACCGGGCAGCTTCTAGCCGCAGATACGCAGTATTTT; CDR3: CATGQLLAADTQYF
D: TRBD1; V: TRBV6-2/TRBV6-3; J: TRBJ2-7; size: NA; DNA: TGTGCCAGTGGGACAGGGCGGCGCGGCTCCTACGAGCAGTACTTC; CDR3: CASGTGRRGSYEQYF
D: TRBD2; V: TRBV4-1; J: TRBJ2-3; size: NA; DNA: TGCGCCAGCAGCCAAGATGGGGCCGGGAGGGCCACAGATACGCAGTATTTT; CDR3: CASSQDGAGRATDTQYF
D: TRBD1; V: TRBV5-1; J: TRBJ2-7; size: NA; DNA: TGCGCCAGCAGCATACAGACAGGGGGCTACGAGCAGTACTTC; CDR3: CASSIQTGGYEQYF
D: NA; V: TRBV20-1; J: TRBJ2-5; size: NA; DNA: TGCAGTGCTATCGCGGACTTCCAAGAGACCCAGTACTTC; CDR3: CSAIADFQETQYF
D: TRBD1; V: TRBV6-5; J: TRBJ2-6; size: many; DNA: TGTGCCAGCAGTTACTCGAACCGGGACAGGGTATCTGGGGCCAACGTCCTGACTTTC; CDR3: CASSYSNRDRVSGANVLTF
D: TRBD2; V: TRBV30; J: TRBJ2-7; size: NA; DNA: TGTGCCTGGAGTCTCCGGGAGGGCCTGAGCTACGAGCAGTACTTC; CDR3: CAWSLREGLSYEQYF
D: NA; V: TRBV20-1; J: TRBJ2-5; size: NA; DNA: TGCAGTGCTCGAGGCGGCACCGGGGACCAAGAGACCCAGTACTTC; CDR3: CSARGGTGDQETQYF
D: TRBD2; V: TRBV6-5; J: TRBJ2-5; size: NA; DNA: TGTGCCAGCAGTGTACTAGCGGGGGAGCAAGAGACCCAGTACTTC; CDR3: CASSVLAGEQETQYF
D: TRBD1; V: TRBV5-4; J: TRBJ1-1; size: many; DNA: TGTGCCAGCAGCTTATCCGGGACAGTGAACACTGAAGCTTTCTTT; CDR3: CASSLSGTVNTEAFF
D: NA; V: TRBV6-2/TRBV6-3; J: TRBJ1-5; size: NA; DNA: TGTGCCAGCAGCCGTGAGCCTTATAGCAATCAGCCCCAGCATTTT; CDR3: CASSREPYSNQPQHF